This T cell receptor (beta chain) was observed in a study of T-cell memory formation after mild COVID-19. The study, taken as a whole, reports: From day 15 to 85, contracting clones were balanced between CD4 and CD8, whereas later expanders leaned toward CD4+.

The CDR3 runs to 14 residues. Germline V CDR1 and CDR2: SGHDN, FVKESK. J was trimmed by 11 bases and V by 6 bases; bases with no gene match: 10. This clonotype was recorded a few times. The antigen is not known. TCRdb recomputed calls from the 5' RACE reads with MiXCR, one row per CDR3 protein. Of under 300,000 distinct CDR3 sequences listed, around 17% are singletons. The genes are TRBV14 and TRBJ1-6; the match to TRBD1 covers 7 bases. The source is a man between 18 and 35 years old who had mild COVID-19 (a few samples of this study predate the infection). Cell type and time point are not known. Source material: PBMCs or a T cell subset sorted from them (not recorded which). CDR3 DNA: TGTGCCAGCAGACGTACCGGGACAGACCCACCCCTCCACTTT. Translated, it gives CASRRTGTDPPLHF. Looking up the rest from reference TRBV14 and TRBJ1-6 gives the full variable domain: EAGVTQFPSHSVIEKGQTVTLRCDPISGHDNLYWYRRVMGKEIKFLLHFVKESKQDESGMPNNRFLAERTGGTYSTLKVQPAELEDSGVYFCASRRTGTDPPLHFGNGTRLTVT.